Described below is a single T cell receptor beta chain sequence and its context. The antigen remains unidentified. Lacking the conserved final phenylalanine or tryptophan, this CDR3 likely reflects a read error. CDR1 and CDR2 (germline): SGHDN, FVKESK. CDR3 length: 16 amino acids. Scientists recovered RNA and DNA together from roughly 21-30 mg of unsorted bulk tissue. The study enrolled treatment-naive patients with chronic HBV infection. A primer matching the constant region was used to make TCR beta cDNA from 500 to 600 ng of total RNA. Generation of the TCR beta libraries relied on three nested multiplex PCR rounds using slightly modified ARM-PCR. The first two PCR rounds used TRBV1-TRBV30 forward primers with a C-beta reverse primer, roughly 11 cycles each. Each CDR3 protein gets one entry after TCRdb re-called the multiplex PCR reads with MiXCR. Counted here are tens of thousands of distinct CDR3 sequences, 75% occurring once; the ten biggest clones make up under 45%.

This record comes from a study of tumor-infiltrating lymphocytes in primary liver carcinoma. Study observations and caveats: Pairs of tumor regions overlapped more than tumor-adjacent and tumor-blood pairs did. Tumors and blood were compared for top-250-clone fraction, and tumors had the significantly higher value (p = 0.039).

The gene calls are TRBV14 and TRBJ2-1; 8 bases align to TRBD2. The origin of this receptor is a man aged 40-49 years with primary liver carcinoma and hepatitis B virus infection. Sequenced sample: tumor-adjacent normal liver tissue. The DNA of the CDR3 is TGCGCCAGCAGTGCCGTAGCGGGATGGGTAAACATTGAGCAGTTCCTC. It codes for CASSAVAGWVNIEQFL.